This TCR beta chain was captured in a study of spatial heterogeneity in lung cancer. Whole-study context: Sequencing consistently turned up more beta-chain sequences than alpha-chain sequences. Each distinct TCR and UMI combination averaged more than ten appearances in raw reads.

Every TCR cDNA molecule carried a tag that served as a unique molecular identifier. TCRdb recomputed calls from the 5' RACE reads with MiXCR, one row per CDR3 protein. The top ten clones hold about 36% of a sample with approximately 13,000 distinct CDR3 sequences, about 5% of them seen once. The time point: sample taken at primary tumor resection. Unsorted tumor, nontumor lung tissue or cryopreserved PBMC supplied the whole RNA. Patients with untreated early-stage non-small cell lung cancer, numbering around 72, were the donors. Germline CDR1 and CDR2: SGHRS and YFSETQ. The length of the CDR3 is 22 residues. The V gene lost 0 bases and the J gene lost 2 bases, with 31 bases spanning the gap. Worth noting for this clonotype: Because this beta chain is a stray read in a library intended to capture alpha chains, its abundance should not be given much weight.

This chain links TRBV5-1 with TRBJ2-3; D is perhaps TRBD2 (7 bases). The specimen was lung tumor tissue, collected at surgery. This clonotype was sampled from a human donor with early-stage non-small cell lung cancer. The CDR3 protein is CASSLVSRGHFASGITTDTQYF. CDR3 DNA sequence: TGCGCCAGCAGCTTGGTCTCCCGGGGACATTTTGCGAGCGGGATTACCACAGATACGCAGTATTTT.